This TCR beta chain was obtained from a study of CD8+ T cells in alopecia areata. Documented treatment: oral pan-JAK inhibitor, 5-10 mg twice daily. Sequencing used cDNA as its template, made by extracting RNA and reverse transcribing it. Here immunoSEQ multiplex PCR was the method, and the copy in TCRdb shows in-frame clones only, minus some. The repertoire holds under 350,000 clones, nearly 60% seen once, with approximately 2% in the top ten. Deletions cut 7 bases from V and 6 bases from J, with 17 bases between. In germline, CDR1 is MNHEY, CDR2 SVGAGI. This CDR3 region has 14 residues. This chain uses TRBV6-5 with TRBJ2-3, with D tentatively TRBD1 or TRBD2 (6 bases each). The clonotype originates from a human donor with alopecia areata. The sequencing used CD4+ T cells sorted from blood, collected at week 24, from a patient treated with tofacitinib. The CDR3 here is CASTSYGGRDTQYF. CDR3 bases: TGTGCCAGCACTAGTTACGGGGGCCGCGATACGCAGTATTTT.